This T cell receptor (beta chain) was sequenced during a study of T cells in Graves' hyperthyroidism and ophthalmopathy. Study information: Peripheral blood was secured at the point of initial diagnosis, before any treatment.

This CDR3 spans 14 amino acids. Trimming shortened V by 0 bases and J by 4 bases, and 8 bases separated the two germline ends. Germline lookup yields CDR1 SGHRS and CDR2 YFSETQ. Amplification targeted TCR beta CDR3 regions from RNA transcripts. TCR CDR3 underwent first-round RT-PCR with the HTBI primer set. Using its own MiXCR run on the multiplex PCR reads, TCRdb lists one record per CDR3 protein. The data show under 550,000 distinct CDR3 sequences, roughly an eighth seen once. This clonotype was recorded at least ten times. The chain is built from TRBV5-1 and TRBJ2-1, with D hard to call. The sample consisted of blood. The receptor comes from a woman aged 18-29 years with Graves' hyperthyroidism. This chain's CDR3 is CASSLASGYNEQFF. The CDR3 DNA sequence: TGCGCCAGCAGCTTGGCCTCAGGATACAATGAGCAGTTCTTC.